What follows are 29 T cell receptor beta chains derived from one specimen sequenced in a study of cytomegalovirus exposure and HLA in healthy donors. In the PCR, 60 Vbeta and 13 Jbeta primers were used. Clones were read by immunoSEQ multiplex PCR, and TCRdb kept only the in-frame ones, dropping some. The sample lists approximately 150,000 clones; 80% were seen once. Sequencing input: PBMCs. These receptors all come from a middle-aged woman in good health and CMV-seronegative.

J is TRBJ1-2 and V is TRBV15; D remains unclear. Germline values: CDR1 LNHNV, CDR2 YYDKDF (reference sequence). V was trimmed by 0 bases and J by 4 bases, leaving 12 bases between them. The CDR3 has 15 amino acids. The CDR3 DNA reads TGTGCCACCAGCAGAGATCAAGCGGCCGGCTATGGCTACACCTTC. Translation gives CATSRDQAAGYGYTF.

The CDR3 DNA sequence: TGTGCCAGCAGTTTTCGGGACAGGGTCAACGAGCAGTACTTC. Its protein product is CASSFRDRVNEQYF. The rearrangement uses TRBV28 and TRBJ2-7; TRBD1 agrees at 9 bases. The germline CDR1 and CDR2 sequences are MDHEN and SYDVKM. Trimming removed 3 bases from V and 5 bases from J; junction bases left unmatched: 5. This CDR3 is built from 14 residues.

CDR3 in amino acids: CASSPRNSAVNTEAFF. CDR3 in DNA: TGTGCCAGCAGCCCCCGCAATTCGGCGGTGAACACTGAAGCTTTCTTT. V gene TRBV7-8 combines with J gene TRBJ1-1; D uncertain. The V gene's germline CDR1 is SGHVS and CDR2 FQNEAQ. Trimming left V 5 bases short and J 0 bases short, with 16 bases between. This CDR3 is 16 amino acids long.

The gene calls are TRBV5-6 and TRBJ1-2, with 11 positions matching TRBD1. V lost 2 bases to trimming and J lost 8 bases; unmatched junction nucleotides: 8. This CDR3 is built from 15 residues. Germline V gene lookup returns CDR1 SGHDT and CDR2 YYEEEE. As DNA, the CDR3 is TGTGCCAGCAGCTTCCGGGACAGGGGGTTGTCAGGCTACACCTTC. It encodes CASSFRDRGLSGYTF.

J is TRBJ1-3 and V is TRBV19; 7 bases are a match to TRBD1. Germline CDR1 reads LNHDA; CDR2 reads SQIVND (reference sequence). V lost 9 bases to trimming and J lost 0 bases; unmatched junction nucleotides: 2. The CDR3 totals 13 residues. The CDR3 reads CASGQDSGNTIYF. DNA of the CDR3: TGTGCCAGCGGACAGGACTCTGGAAACACCATATATTTT.

This sequence joins TRBV2 and TRBJ2-1; D perhaps matches TRBD1 (5 bases). The length of the CDR3 is 16 residues. CDR1 is SNHLY, CDR2 FYNNEI, per germline. Trimming pared 1 base from V and 2 bases from J, leaving 12 bases between. CDR3: CASSEEKGNPYNEQFF. CDR3 in DNA: TGTGCCAGCAGTGAAGAGAAGGGGAACCCCTACAATGAGCAGTTCTTC.

In regard to this clone: Germline is not matched at one junction end, which may reflect a read error. The V gene is TRBV4-1, the J gene TRBJ1-1, with TRBD1 matching over 7 bases. The germline V gene has CDR1 MGHRA and CDR2 YSYEKL. CDR3 length equals 15 residues. The CDR3 DNA is TGCGCCAGCAGGACTGCGACAGGGAGGTTGACTGAAACTTTCTTT. This gives the protein CASRTATGRLTETFF.

The chain has TRBV6-5 and TRBJ2-3; D uncertain. Per germline, CDR1 MNHEY and CDR2 SVGAGI. The CDR3 sequence is 14 residues long. Trimming cost V 6 bases and J 3 bases, with 13 bases left between them. CDR3 region: CASSRMGRTDTQYF. The CDR3 nucleotides are TGTGCCAGCAGCCGCATGGGCCGGACAGATACGCAGTATTTT.

This sequence joins TRBV19 and TRBJ1-1, with D unresolved. The CDR3 contains 15 residues. The germline gives CDR1 LNHDA, CDR2 SQIVND (reference sequence). Between the trimmed V and J ends, which lost 5 bases and 3 bases, there was a span of 16 bases. The CDR3 sequence: CASSPSPGSDTEAFF. CDR3 nucleotides: TGTGCCAGTAGTCCAAGCCCGGGATCGGACACTGAAGCTTTCTTT.

This chain links TRBV30 with TRBJ2-7, with 9 bases identical to TRBD1. The germline V gene has CDR1 GTSNPN and CDR2 SVGIG (reference sequence). The V gene end was trimmed by 3 bases and the J gene end by 6 bases; junction bases not matched to a gene: 9. This CDR3 contains 14 residues. CDR3 loop: CAWRRDRASTEQYF. The CDR3 DNA reads as TGTGCCTGGAGGAGGGACAGGGCGTCCACCGAGCAGTACTTC.

This chain uses TRBV10-2 with TRBJ1-5, with 10 bases that match TRBD1. The CDR3 spans 13 residues. Germline CDR1 and CDR2: WSHSY and SAAADI. Trimming at V came to 8 bases and at J to 7 bases, leaving 5 bases not matched to a gene. The CDR3 sequence is CASLGQGGQPQHF. CDR3 DNA sequence: TGCGCCAGCCTAGGACAGGGGGGCCAGCCCCAGCATTTT.

J is TRBJ1-2 and V is TRBV9; D is undetermined. The CDR3 covers 13 residues. Germline assignment: CDR1 SGDLS and CDR2 YYNGEE. V was shortened by 0 bases and J by 8 bases, with 11 bases between the two germline ends. The CDR3 DNA reads as TGTGCCAGCAGCGTAGCTACGGGTTGGGGCTACACCTTC. Encoded protein: CASSVATGWGYTF.

This rearrangement joins TRBV27 to TRBJ1-1, with D uncertain. CDR3 size: 14 residues. From germline, CDR1 is MNHEY and CDR2 SMNVEV (reference sequence). V dropped 6 bases and J dropped 3 bases, with 14 bases sitting between them. The CDR3 loop is CASRERRSDTEAFF. CDR3 nucleotide sequence: TGTGCCAGCAGGGAAAGACGGAGCGACACTGAAGCTTTCTTT.

The chain uses TRBV4-1 and TRBJ2-2; 7 bases are shared with TRBD1. Germline CDR1 MGHRA, CDR2 YSYEKL. The CDR3 contains 15 residues. The ends lost 2 bases at V and 3 bases at J; junction bases unmatched: 3. CDR3 protein: CASSQIDRDTGELFF. The CDR3, as DNA: TGCGCCAGCAGCCAAATAGACAGGGACACCGGGGAGCTGTTTTTT.

The chain uses TRBV6-1 and TRBJ1-3; D unclear. The CDR3 sequence is 15 residues long. Looked up from germline, CDR1 is MNHNS and CDR2 is SASEGT. The V end was cut by 3 bases, the J end by 3 bases, with 12 bases between. The CDR3 nucleotides are TGTGCCAGCAGTGAGTACGGTCGTGGTGGAAACACCATATATTTT. This codes for CASSEYGRGGNTIYF.

The rearrangement uses TRBV15 and TRBJ2-3; the match to TRBD2 covers 11 bases. The germline gives CDR1 LNHNV, CDR2 YYDKDF (reference sequence). The CDR3 is 15 amino acids. J lost 7 bases, V lost 1 base, and 4 bases had no gene match. CDR3 in amino acids: CATSRGGTSGYTQYF. The DNA for the CDR3 is TGTGCCACCAGCAGAGGGGGGACTAGCGGATATACGCAGTATTTT.

The genes are TRBV6-5 and TRBJ1-2; TRBD1 is a possible D gene (6 bases). The CDR3 totals 13 residues. V was trimmed by 2 bases and J by 5 bases, leaving 9 bases between them. Germline CDR1 and CDR2: MNHEY and SVGAGI. The CDR3 is CASSYGGGYGYTF. In DNA, the CDR3 is TGTGCCAGCAGTTACGGGGGCGGGTATGGCTACACCTTC.

This chain joins TRBV4-1 and TRBJ2-4, with 7 bases that match TRBD1. This CDR3 has 16 amino acids. Losses at the gene ends were 3 bases for V and 5 bases for J; bases not matched to a gene: 10. Looked up from germline, CDR1 is MGHRA and CDR2 is YSYEKL. CDR3 loop: CASSQEPGGGENIQYF. In nucleotides, the CDR3 is TGCGCCAGCAGCCAGGAACCAGGGGGTGGGGAAAACATTCAGTACTTC.

Here the CDR3 reads CASSLYRDTQYF. CDR3 DNA sequence: TGTGCCAGCAGCTTGTATAGAGATACGCAGTATTTT. This sequence joins TRBV5-4 and TRBJ2-3, with D unresolved. Germline V CDR1 and CDR2: SGHNT, YYREEE (reference sequence). The CDR3 runs 12 residues. Between the trimmed V and J ends, which lost 1 base and 5 bases, there was a span of 5 bases.

The chain carries TRBV9 and TRBJ2-7; TRBD2 aligns across 8 bases. The CDR3 extends over 14 amino acids. Germline assignment: CDR1 SGDLS and CDR2 YYNGEE. The V and J ends lost 3 bases and 2 bases, in that order; junction bases with no gene match: 4. The CDR3 coding sequence is TGTGCCAGCAGCGCAGGACTAGCCGCCTACGAGCAGTACTTC. Its protein product is CASSAGLAAYEQYF.

This clone was found a few times. This rearrangement joins TRBV4-3 to TRBJ2-7; 9 bases map to TRBD2. The CDR3 covers 17 residues. In germline, CDR1 is LGHNA, CDR2 YSLEER. V trimming: 0 bases; J trimming: 3 bases; junction bases outside the gene matches: 9. The DNA of the CDR3 is TGCGCCAGCAGCCAAGATTGGGCTAGCGGGAAGTACTACGAGCAGTACTTC. Translated, it gives CASSQDWASGKYYEQYF.

There are a few counts of this clone. V gene TRBV7-2 combines with J gene TRBJ1-4, with 9 bases aligning to TRBD1. J gave up 7 bases and V 1 base, and 10 bases lay outside the gene matches. The CDR3 contains 17 residues. The germline V gene has CDR1 SGHTA and CDR2 FQGNSA. CDR3 residues: CASSLDGQGFVSEKLFF. Written as DNA, the CDR3 is TGTGCCAGCAGCTTAGATGGACAGGGGTTTGTAAGTGAAAAACTGTTTTTT.

About this clone itself: At one of its ends the junction is not consistent with the germline gene, which may arise from a read error. The chain joins TRBV7-9 to TRBJ1-5; D remains ambiguous. In germline, CDR1 is SEHNR, CDR2 FQNEAQ (reference sequence). This CDR3 has 15 residues. This CDR3 is CSSSLGGLGNQPQHF. CDR3 in DNA: TGTTCCAGCAGCTTAGGAGGGCTTGGCAATCAGCCCCAGCATTTT.

The J gene is TRBJ2-3, the V gene TRBV11-2; D is possibly TRBD2 (6 bases). Deletions cut 3 bases from V and 4 bases from J, with 11 bases between. CDR3 size: 14 residues. Germline CDR1 and CDR2: SGHAT and FQNNGV. This chain's CDR3 is CASSFGSSADTQYF. DNA of the CDR3: TGTGCCAGCAGCTTCGGGAGTAGTGCAGATACGCAGTATTTT.

The chain has TRBV7-3 and TRBJ1-1, with a weak D call TRBD1 (6 bases). From germline, CDR1 is SGHTA and CDR2 FQGTGA. The V end lost 6 bases, the J end lost 2 bases, and 16 bases lay between the germline ends. CDR3 size: 15 residues. CDR3 sequence (DNA): TGTGCCAGCAGGTTGACCGGGACAACTAACACTGAAGCTTTCTTT. It is translated as CASRLTGTTNTEAFF.

Remarks on this clone: The junction departs from germline at one end; a sequencing error may be responsible. The chain recombines TRBV19 with TRBJ1-1, with D hard to call. This CDR3 is built from 14 residues. Germline V gene data show CDR1 as LNHDA and CDR2 as SQIVND (reference sequence). CDR3 coding DNA: TGTGCCAGTACCCTAAGGGAGGTGAAGACTGAAGCTTTCTTT. Translated, it gives CASTLREVKTEAFF.

The chain has TRBV15 and TRBJ2-5; D might be TRBD2 (7 bases). Germline CDR1 and CDR2: LNHNV and YYDKDF (reference sequence). Trimming stripped 5 bases from V and 3 bases from J, with 19 bases between. The CDR3 is made up of 16 amino acids. This chain's CDR3 is CATSPLWGGPEETQYF. CDR3 in DNA: TGTGCCACCAGCCCCCTCTGGGGGGGGCCGGAAGAGACCCAGTACTTC.

The chain carries TRBV7-3 and TRBJ1-5; D is possibly TRBD1 (5 bases). The V and J ends lost 5 bases and 5 bases respectively, with 25 bases between them. This CDR3 region has 18 residues. The germline CDR1 and CDR2 sequences are SGHTA and FQGTGA. The CDR3, as DNA: TGTGCCAGCAGCGCCCCGCCCAAGGACACCGCCCGCTATCAGCCCCAGCATTTT. This encodes CASSAPPKDTARYQPQHF.

The chain uses TRBV7-9 and TRBJ2-2; D is ambiguous. Germline V lookup: CDR1 SEHNR, CDR2 FQNEAQ (reference sequence). CDR3 length equals 14 residues. Trimming removed 5 bases at V and 6 bases at J, with 13 bases between. CDR3 bases: TGTGCCAGCAGCCCCCCATTGGCTTCCGGGGAGCTGTTTTTT. Residues: CASSPPLASGELFF.